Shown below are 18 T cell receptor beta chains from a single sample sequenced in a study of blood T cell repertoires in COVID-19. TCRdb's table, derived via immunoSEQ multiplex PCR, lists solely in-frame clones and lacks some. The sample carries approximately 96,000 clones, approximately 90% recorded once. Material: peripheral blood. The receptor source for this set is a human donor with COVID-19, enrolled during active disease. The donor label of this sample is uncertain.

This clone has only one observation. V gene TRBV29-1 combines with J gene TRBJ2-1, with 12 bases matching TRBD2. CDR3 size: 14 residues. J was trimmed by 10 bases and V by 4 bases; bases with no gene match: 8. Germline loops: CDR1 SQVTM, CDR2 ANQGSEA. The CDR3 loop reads CSVGWTSGIGEQFF. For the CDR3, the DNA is TGCAGCGTTGGATGGACTAGCGGGATTGGGGAGCAGTTCTTC.

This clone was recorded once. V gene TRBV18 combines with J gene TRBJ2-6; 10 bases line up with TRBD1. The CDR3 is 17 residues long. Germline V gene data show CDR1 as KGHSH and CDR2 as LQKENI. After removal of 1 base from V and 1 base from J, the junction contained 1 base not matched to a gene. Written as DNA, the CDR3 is TGTGCCAGCTCACCACGGGACAGGGGTTCTGGGGCCAACGTCCTGACTTTC. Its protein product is CASSPRDRGSGANVLTF.

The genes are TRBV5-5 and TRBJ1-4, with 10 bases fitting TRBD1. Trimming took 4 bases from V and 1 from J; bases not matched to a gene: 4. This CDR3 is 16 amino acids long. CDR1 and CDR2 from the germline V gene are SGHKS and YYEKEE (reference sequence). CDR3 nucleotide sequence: TGTGCCAGCAGCGGGACAGGGGAGCGAACTAATGAAAAACTGTTTTTT. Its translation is CASSGTGERTNEKLFF.

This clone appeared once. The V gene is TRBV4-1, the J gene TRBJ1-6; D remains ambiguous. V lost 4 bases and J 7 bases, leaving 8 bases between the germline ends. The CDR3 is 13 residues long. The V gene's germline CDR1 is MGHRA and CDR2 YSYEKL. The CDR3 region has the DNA TGCGCCAGCAGCCCCGTCCCCAATTCACCCCTCCACTTT. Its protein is CASSPVPNSPLHF.

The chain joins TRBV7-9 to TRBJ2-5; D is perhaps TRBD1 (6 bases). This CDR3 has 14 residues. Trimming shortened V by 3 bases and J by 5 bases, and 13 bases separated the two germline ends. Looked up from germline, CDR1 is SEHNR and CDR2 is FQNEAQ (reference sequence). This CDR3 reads CASSFRGGYETQYF. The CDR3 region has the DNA TGTGCCAGCAGCTTCCGAGGGGGTTACGAGACCCAGTACTTC.

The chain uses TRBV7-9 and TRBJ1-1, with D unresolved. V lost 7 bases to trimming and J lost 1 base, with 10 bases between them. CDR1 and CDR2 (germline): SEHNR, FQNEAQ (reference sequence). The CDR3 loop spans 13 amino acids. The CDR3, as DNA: TGTGCCAGCACATCCTATCGGAACACTGAAGCTTTCTTT. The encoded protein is CASTSYRNTEAFF.

CDR3 region: CASSVGTRGQETQYF. CDR3 DNA sequence: TGTGCCAGCAGCGTAGGGACTAGGGGCCAAGAGACCCAGTACTTC. V is TRBV9 and J is TRBJ2-5, with 7 bases fitting TRBD2. There are 15 residues in the CDR3. The V gene end was trimmed by 0 bases and the J gene end by 1 base; junction bases not matched to a gene: 3. Germline values: CDR1 SGDLS, CDR2 YYNGEE.

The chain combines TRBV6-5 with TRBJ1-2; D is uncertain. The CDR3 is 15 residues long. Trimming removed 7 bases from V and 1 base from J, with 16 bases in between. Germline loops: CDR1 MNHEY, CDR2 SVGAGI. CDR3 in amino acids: CASTNARWNNYGYTF. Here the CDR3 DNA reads TGTGCCAGCACCAACGCGCGGTGGAATAACTATGGCTACACCTTC.

The CDR3 loop reads CASSLTLAGEGEQYF. For the CDR3, the DNA is TGCGCCAGCAGCTTAACACTAGCGGGAGAAGGTGAGCAGTACTTC. The rearrangement uses TRBV5-1 and TRBJ2-7, with TRBD2 matching 11 bases. The CDR3 contains 15 residues. The V gene end was trimmed by 2 bases and the J gene end by 7 bases; junction bases not matched to a gene: 8. CDR1 SGHRS and CDR2 YFSETQ come from the germline V gene.

The CDR3 region is CASSLLDRGDTEAFF. DNA for the CDR3: TGTGCCAGCAGCTTATTGGACAGGGGCGACACTGAAGCTTTCTTT. The chain combines TRBV13 with TRBJ1-1, with 9 bases matching TRBD1. Per the germline V gene, CDR1 is PRHDT and CDR2 is FYEKMQ (reference sequence). The CDR3 runs to 15 residues. V lost 2 bases to trimming and J lost 3 bases; unmatched junction nucleotides: 4.

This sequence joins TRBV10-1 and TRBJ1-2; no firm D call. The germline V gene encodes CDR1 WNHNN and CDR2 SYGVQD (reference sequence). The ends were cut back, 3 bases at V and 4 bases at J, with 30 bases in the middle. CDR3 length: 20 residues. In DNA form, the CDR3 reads TGCGCCAGCAGTGACCAGGTCGTTGGTTCCTATGATTGGGCCTCCTATGGCTACACCTTC. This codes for CASSDQVVGSYDWASYGYTF.

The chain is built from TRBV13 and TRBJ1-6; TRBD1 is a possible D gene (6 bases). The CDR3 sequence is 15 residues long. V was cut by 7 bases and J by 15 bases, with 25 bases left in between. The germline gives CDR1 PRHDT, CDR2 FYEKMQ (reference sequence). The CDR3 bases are TGTGCCAGCAACCGAAATGGGGGCGCGATGAGGAGCCTCCACTTT. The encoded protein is CASNRNGGAMRSLHF.

CDR3 in amino acids: CASSLVSTYEQYF. In DNA form, the CDR3 reads TGTGCCAGCAGCTTAGTGAGCACTTACGAGCAGTACTTC. The chain recombines TRBV11-2 with TRBJ2-7, with D unclear. The V end lost 1 base, the J end lost 4 bases, and 8 bases lay between the germline ends. CDR1 is SGHAT and CDR2 is FQNNGV in the germline V gene. The CDR3 totals 13 residues.

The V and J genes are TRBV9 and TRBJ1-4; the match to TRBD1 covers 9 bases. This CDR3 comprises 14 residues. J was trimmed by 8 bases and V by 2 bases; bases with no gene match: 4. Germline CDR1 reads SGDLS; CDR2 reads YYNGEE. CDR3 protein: CASSVGQGSEKLFF. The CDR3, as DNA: TGTGCCAGCAGCGTGGGACAGGGAAGCGAAAAACTGTTTTTT.

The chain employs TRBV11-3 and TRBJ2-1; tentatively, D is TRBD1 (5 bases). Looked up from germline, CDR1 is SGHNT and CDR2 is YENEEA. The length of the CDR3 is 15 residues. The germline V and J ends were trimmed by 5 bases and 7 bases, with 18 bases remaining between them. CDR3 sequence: CASSAPGKGVNEQFF. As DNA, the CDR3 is TGTGCCAGCAGCGCCCCAGGGAAAGGAGTTAATGAGCAGTTCTTC.

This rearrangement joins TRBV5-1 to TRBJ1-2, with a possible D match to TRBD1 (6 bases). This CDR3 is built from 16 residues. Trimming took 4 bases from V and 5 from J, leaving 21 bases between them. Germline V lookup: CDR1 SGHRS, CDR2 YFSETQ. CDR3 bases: TGCGCCAGCAGCACCCGGCCCGGACAGCTGCAGTATGGCTACACCTTC. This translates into CASSTRPGQLQYGYTF.

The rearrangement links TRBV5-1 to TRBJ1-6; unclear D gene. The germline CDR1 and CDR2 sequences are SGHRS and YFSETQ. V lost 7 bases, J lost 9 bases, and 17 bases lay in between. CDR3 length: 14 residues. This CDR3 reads CASRERRLSSPLHF. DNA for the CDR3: TGCGCCAGCCGGGAAAGGAGGTTGAGTTCACCCCTCCACTTT.

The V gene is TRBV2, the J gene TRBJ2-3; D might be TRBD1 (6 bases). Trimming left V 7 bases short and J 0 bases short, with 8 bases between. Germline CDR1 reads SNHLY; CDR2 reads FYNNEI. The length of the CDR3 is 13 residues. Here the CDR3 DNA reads TGTGCCAGCAATCAGGGGAGCACAGATACGCAGTATTTT. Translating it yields CASNQGSTDTQYF.